The next 23 T cell receptor beta chains were all read from a single sample in a study of cytomegalovirus exposure and HLA in healthy donors. A multiplex PCR was run with 60 Vbeta primers and 13 Jbeta primers. The assay was immunoSEQ multiplex PCR, and TCRdb's table has in-frame clones only and misses some. Its clone listing holds 100,000 to 150,000 clones. The sequencing input was PBMCs. These receptors all stem from a woman between 35 and 50 years old in good health and CMV-seropositive.

The chain uses TRBV29-1 and TRBJ2-5; 8 positions agree with TRBD2. CDR1 SQVTM and CDR2 ANQGSEA come from the germline V gene. With V trimmed by 4 bases and J by 1 base, 5 bases remained unmatched. The CDR3 sequence is 14 residues long. The CDR3 loop is CSVGILAVQETQYF. CDR3 bases: TGCAGCGTTGGGATACTAGCGGTCCAAGAGACCCAGTACTTC.

The chain couples TRBV5-6 to TRBJ2-2; 7 bases line up with TRBD1. There are 14 residues in the CDR3. V lost 6 bases, J lost 0 bases, and 2 bases stayed unmatched. Germline CDR1 SGHDT, CDR2 YYEEEE. The CDR3 sequence: CASIGTANTGELFF. In DNA form, the CDR3 reads TGTGCCAGCATCGGGACAGCGAACACCGGGGAGCTGTTTTTT.

The V and J genes are TRBV29-1 and TRBJ2-7; 9 bases align to TRBD1. The CDR3 has 14 amino acids. Trimming at V came to 4 bases and at J to 3 bases, leaving 7 bases not matched to a gene. Germline CDR1 SQVTM, CDR2 ANQGSEA. CDR3 sequence (DNA): TGCAGCGTTGTTCCGGGACAGGGAGACTACGAGCAGTACTTC. Translated, it gives CSVVPGQGDYEQYF.

The DNA of the CDR3 is TGTGCCAGCAGGTCCGATACAGGGCCCTACGAGCAGTACTTC. Its translation is CASRSDTGPYEQYF. The rearrangement links TRBV28 to TRBJ2-7, with D possibly matching TRBD1 (6 bases). Germline loops: CDR1 MDHEN, CDR2 SYDVKM. V lost 6 bases and J lost 2, with 14 bases in between. The CDR3 runs 14 residues.

This rearrangement joins TRBV7-2 to TRBJ2-5; possible D gene TRBD2, 7 bases. TRBJ2-7 matches the DNA end more closely, so the J call is doubtful. CDR3 size: 15 residues. Germline V gene lookup returns CDR1 SGHTA and CDR2 FQGNSA. In DNA, the CDR3 is TGTGCCAGCAGCTTAGTAGGGGGGGCCTCCTACGAGCAGTACTTC. Its translation: CASSLVGGASYEQYF.

The rearrangement joins TRBV9 to TRBJ2-3, with D possibly being TRBD2 (5 bases). The germline gives CDR1 SGDLS, CDR2 YYNGEE. The CDR3 runs to 15 residues. The V gene lost 3 bases and the J gene lost 0 bases, with 11 bases spanning the gap. CDR3 sequence reads: CASSGSGSSTDTQYF. The CDR3 DNA is TGTGCCAGCAGCGGAAGCGGTTCTAGCACAGATACGCAGTATTTT.

The chain joins TRBV6-1 to TRBJ2-7; 8 nucleotides match TRBD1. This CDR3 spans 14 amino acids. Germline CDR1 is MNHNS and CDR2 is SASEGT. Trimming at V came to 7 bases and at J to 4 bases, leaving 9 bases not matched to a gene. CDR3 sequence (DNA): TGTGCCAGCACTTTAGGACAGGGCCGGTACGAGCAGTACTTC. Translated: CASTLGQGRYEQYF.

The V and J genes are TRBV18 and TRBJ2-2, with 9 bases lining up with TRBD1. Looked up from germline, CDR1 is KGHSH and CDR2 is LQKENI. The trim removed 3 bases at V and 6 bases at J, leaving 5 bases unmatched. CDR3 length: 15 amino acids. In DNA, the CDR3 is TGTGCCAGCTCACCCAACAGGGGGCAGGCCGGGGAGCTGTTTTTT. This codes for CASSPNRGQAGELFF.

About this clone: The same CDR3 is also encoded by other DNA sequences in this sample. The chain links TRBV5-6 to TRBJ2-5, with TRBD2 matching over 10 bases. The V gene end was trimmed by 1 base and the J gene end by 5 bases; junction bases not matched to a gene: 5. The CDR3 consists of 15 residues. Germline values: CDR1 SGHDT, CDR2 YYEEEE. CDR3 protein: CASSLRGAGGETQYF. The CDR3 DNA sequence: TGTGCCAGCAGCTTGAGGGGAGCGGGAGGGGAGACCCAGTACTTC.

The chain links TRBV7-8 to TRBJ2-5; tentatively, D is TRBD2 (6 bases). This CDR3 has 16 amino acids. CDR1 is SGHVS, CDR2 FQNEAQ, per germline. Trimming pared 2 bases from V and 4 bases from J, leaving 17 bases between. CDR3 coding DNA: TGTGCCAGCAGCTTACGGCGGTGGGGTAGCGGAGAGACCCAGTACTTC. It specifies CASSLRRWGSGETQYF.

This rearrangement joins TRBV7-3 to TRBJ2-3; tentatively, D is TRBD2 (9 bases). Germline lookup yields CDR1 SGHTA and CDR2 FQGTGA. V shed 4 bases and J shed 4 bases, with 15 bases lying between them. This CDR3 is 15 amino acids long. CDR3 sequence: CASSSLAGQADTQYF. CDR3 DNA: TGTGCCAGCAGCTCCCTAGCGGGACAGGCAGATACGCAGTATTTT.

This chain connects TRBV7-9 to TRBJ2-5, with 12 bases lining up with TRBD1. The CDR3 runs to 14 residues. V lost 7 bases and J lost 6; bases outside the gene matches: 6. Germline values: CDR1 SEHNR, CDR2 FQNEAQ (reference sequence). Written as DNA, the CDR3 is TGTGCCAGCAAGGGACAGGGGGCTGGAAAGACCCAGTACTTC. Translation: CASKGQGAGKTQYF.

This chain connects TRBV6-1 to TRBJ2-7, with D possibly being TRBD2 (6 bases). Germline loops: CDR1 MNHNS, CDR2 SASEGT. This CDR3 has 14 residues. V was pared by 8 bases and J by 2 bases, with 16 bases between. CDR3 protein: CASRVGGSTYEQYF. The CDR3, as DNA: TGTGCCAGCCGGGTAGGAGGGAGCACCTACGAGCAGTACTTC.

CDR3 sequence (DNA): TGTGCCAGCAGCTTGAGGAGAGGGACTAGCGGGGGATCCTACGAGCAGTACTTC. Its protein is CASSLRRGTSGGSYEQYF. V gene TRBV5-6 combines with J gene TRBJ2-7, with 14 nucleotides matching TRBD2. This CDR3 has 18 residues. Germline assignment: CDR1 SGHDT and CDR2 YYEEEE. The trim removed 1 base at V and 1 base at J, leaving 7 bases unmatched.

The chain is built from TRBV10-2 and TRBJ2-1, with D perhaps TRBD2 (6 bases). The germline gives CDR1 WSHSY, CDR2 SAAADI. CDR3 length: 15 amino acids. The V and J ends lost 3 bases and 3 bases respectively, with 12 bases between them. The CDR3 spells CASSEGPSVYNEQFF. As DNA, the CDR3 is TGCGCCAGCAGTGAAGGTCCTAGCGTCTACAATGAGCAGTTCTTC.

The chain carries TRBV5-1 and TRBJ2-3; the D gene is possibly TRBD2 (6 bases). The germline CDR1 and CDR2 sequences are SGHRS and YFSETQ. V lost 3 bases and J lost 0, with 8 bases in between. CDR3 length: 14 amino acids. The CDR3 coding sequence is TGCGCCAGCAGCTCTGGGGGGAGCACAGATACGCAGTATTTT. As protein: CASSSGGSTDTQYF.

This chain links TRBV28 with TRBJ1-2; no firm D call. The germline V gene has CDR1 MDHEN and CDR2 SYDVKM. The CDR3 totals 14 residues. Trimming left V 2 bases short and J 4 bases short, with 11 bases between. CDR3 bases: TGTGCCAGCAGTTTAGGCAGGTCCATCTATGGCTACACCTTC. Its translation is CASSLGRSIYGYTF.

V and J are TRBV14 and TRBJ2-7; 12 nucleotides match TRBD2. Germline V lookup: CDR1 SGHDN, CDR2 FVKESK. The CDR3 is 15 amino acids. The trim removed 1 base at V and 4 bases at J, leaving 2 bases unmatched. The CDR3 region is CASSQGLAGVYEQYF. The CDR3 DNA sequence: TGTGCCAGCAGCCAAGGACTAGCGGGGGTTTACGAGCAGTACTTC.

The rearrangement links TRBV7-3 to TRBJ2-2; TRBD2 is a possible D gene (5 bases). Trimming left V 5 bases short and J 2 bases short, with 18 bases between. Germline CDR1 reads SGHTA; CDR2 reads FQGTGA. The CDR3 sequence is 17 residues long. The DNA for the CDR3 is TGTGCCAGCAGCCCCGTGGGAGAAGTTCACAACACCGGGGAGCTGTTTTTT. Residues: CASSPVGEVHNTGELFF.

The chain joins TRBV13 to TRBJ1-4; D gene ambiguous. Germline CDR1 reads PRHDT; CDR2 reads FYEKMQ (reference sequence). This CDR3 region has 15 residues. V dropped 5 bases and J dropped 1 base, with 11 bases sitting between them. CDR3 in DNA: TGTGCCAGCAGCCCAGCCGGAGTAACTAATGAAAAACTGTTTTTT. It specifies CASSPAGVTNEKLFF.

The chain combines TRBV28 with TRBJ1-5, with TRBD1 matching over 10 bases. The CDR3 is 15 amino acids. CDR1 is MDHEN, CDR2 SYDVKM, per germline. V gave up 11 bases and J gave up 4 bases; unmatched junction bases: 11. CDR3 nucleotides: TGTGCCGGACAATCGGACAGGGGGACTAATCAGCCCCAGCATTTT. Encoded protein: CAGQSDRGTNQPQHF.

The chain recombines TRBV10-3 with TRBJ2-7, with TRBD1 matching over 8 bases. V dropped 4 bases and J dropped 4; count of bases not matched to a gene: 12. The CDR3 runs to 16 residues. CDR1 is ENHRY, CDR2 SYGVKD, per germline. In nucleotides, the CDR3 is TGTGCCATCAGTGGTGACAGGGGTAAGTCCCAGTACGAGCAGTACTTC. It is translated as CAISGDRGKSQYEQYF.

The J gene is TRBJ2-6, the V gene TRBV9; TRBD2 might be the D (5 bases). V lost 0 bases, J lost 0 bases, and 10 bases lay in between. The CDR3 totals 17 residues. The germline V gene has CDR1 SGDLS and CDR2 YYNGEE. CDR3 sequence (DNA): TGTGCCAGCAGCGTAGTTGGAGGTAGCTCTGGGGCCAACGTCCTGACTTTC. Translation gives CASSVVGGSSGANVLTF. The full variable domain, its missing parts supplied by reference TRBV9 and TRBJ2-6, is DSGVTQTPKHLITATGQRVTLRCSPRSGDLSVYWYQQSLDQGLQFLIQYYNGEERAKGNILERFSAQQFPDLHSELNLSSLELGDSALYFCASSVVGGSSGANVLTFGAGSRLTVL.